This passage covers 7 T cell receptor beta chains from one sample sequenced in a study of regulatory T cells in long-lasting Graves disease. Arm-PCR of CDR3 regions and iRepertoire HTBI primers were the basis on which TCR beta libraries were built. TCRdb re-analysed the multiplex PCR reads in MiXCR, keeping a single row per CDR3 protein. The sample lists about 360,000 distinct CDR3 sequences; 15% to 20% were seen once. Described time point: newly diagnosed GD, antithyroid drugs for less than 3 months. Construction of the TCR library relied on RNA isolated from PBMCs. This same sample was also taken into another study, of T cells in Graves' hyperthyroidism and ophthalmopathy.

Sequences were derived from peripheral blood mononuclear cells (PBMCs), sampled at new diagnosis, from a patient treated with antithyroid drugs. Receptors were obtained from a woman under 30 with Graves disease.

This clonotype turned up a few times. The rearrangement uses TRBV7-6 and TRBJ2-1; D perhaps matches TRBD2 (5 bases). Deletions cut 1 base from V and 15 bases from J, with 16 bases between. CDR3 length equals 13 residues. Looked up from germline, CDR1 is SGHVS and CDR2 is FNYEAQ. CDR3 region: CASSLEPDDYRFF. CDR3 nucleotides: TGTGCCAGCAGCTTAGAACCAGACGACTATCGGTTCTTC.

Ten or more counts support this clonotype. This chain connects TRBV11-1 to TRBJ2-6; D gene unclear. V lost 5 bases and J lost 0, with 8 bases in between. Germline assignment: CDR1 SGHAT and CDR2 FQDESV (reference sequence). This CDR3 is built from 15 residues. The CDR3 protein is CASSGRLSGANVLTF. In DNA form, the CDR3 reads TGTGCCAGCAGCGGACGGCTCTCTGGGGCCAACGTCCTGACTTTC.

In this sample, this clonotype turned up a few times. The chain combines TRBV19 with TRBJ2-1; TRBD2 matches at 12 bases. The trim removed 5 bases at V and 6 bases at J, leaving 5 bases unmatched. The V gene's germline CDR1 is LNHDA and CDR2 SQIVND (reference sequence). This CDR3 is 15 amino acids long. For the CDR3, the DNA is TGTGCCAGTAGTCTCCAACTAGCGGGAGGCAATGAGCAGTTCTTC. Its protein is CASSLQLAGGNEQFF.

This clonotype occurred many times. The CDR3, as DNA: TGTGCCACAGGGGGGGGCAGGGGAAGCAATCAGCCCCAGCATTTT. Amino acid sequence: CATGGGRGSNQPQHF. The chain uses TRBV10-3 and TRBJ1-5, with 7 bases identical to TRBD1. The CDR3 loop spans 15 amino acids. With V trimmed by 10 bases and J by 1 base, 10 bases remained unmatched. Germline-derived CDR1 and CDR2 are ENHRY and SYGVKD.

This clonotype has more than one count but fewer than ten. V is TRBV4-1 and J is TRBJ2-2, with TRBD2 identical over 7 bases. The CDR3 length is 20 residues. Germline-derived CDR1 and CDR2 are MGHRA and YSYEKL. With 0 bases clipped from V and 1 base from J, the junction kept 14 bases outside the gene matches. CDR3 bases: TGCGCCAGCAGCCAAGATATAATAATTCCGGGGGGATTGAACACCGGGGAGCTGTTTTTT. As protein: CASSQDIIIPGGLNTGELFF.

This clonotype was detected ten times or more. This chain uses TRBV24-1 with TRBJ2-2; D is ambiguous. CDR1 is KGHDR, CDR2 SFDVKD, per germline. This CDR3 contains 15 residues. The ends were cut back, 2 bases at V and 2 bases at J, with 8 bases in the middle. CDR3 sequence: CATSDSGPNTGELFF. In DNA form, the CDR3 reads TGTGCCACCAGTGATTCGGGCCCTAACACCGGGGAGCTGTTTTTT.

Ten or more counts support this clonotype. This chain joins TRBV18 and TRBJ1-2; 7 nucleotides agree with TRBD1. This CDR3 region has 15 residues. The V gene's germline CDR1 is KGHSH and CDR2 LQKENI. Trimming at V came to 3 bases and at J to 3 bases, leaving 7 bases not matched to a gene. The CDR3 spells CASSPKNQGDYGYTF. The CDR3 DNA reads as TGTGCCAGCTCACCCAAAAACCAGGGGGACTATGGCTACACCTTC.